This TCR beta chain is from a study of blood T cell repertoires in COVID-19 (dated by TCRdb to the early 2020s). Study-wide context: Collaborator samples came from the United States, Italy and Spain and covered acute and convalescent phases of COVID-19. The dataset comprised deeply sampled blood TCRbeta repertoires from subjects exposed to, actively infected with, or recovered from COVID-19. A freely available public database, intended as a resource for researchers studying the immune response to SARS-CoV-2, is where the repertoires were released. The samples were drawn from the first 160 participants of the ongoing ImmuneRACE study and from 1,254 subjects provided by 6 global collaborators. Where available, HLA class I and class II types were obtained from metadata supplied by the sample provider rather than from assay-based typing. The material from the prospective study consisted of cDNA or gDNA derived from T cells, B-cell-depleted T cells, or PBMCs. The sample metadata nearly always contained a de-identified subject ID, COVID-19 status, age in years and sex. Overall study outcomes, separate from this receptor: The amount of clinical and demographic metadata varied by source and participant and was provided uncurated.

Whole blood was collected in K2EDTA tubes by collaborating institutions according to the institutions' own protocols. For TCRbeta analysis, collaborators shipped samples as frozen whole blood, isolated PBMCs, or DNA extracted from either of those sample types. This clone has just a few counts. Its antigen remains unidentified. The input lacks base qualities; no much larger clone sits a single base away. TCRbeta CDR3 regions were amplified from genomic DNA using the immunoSEQ Assay, a bias-controlled multiplex PCR. In the original analysis: Within the assay, amplification of reference gene primers was used to estimate how many nucleated cells each sample contained. Sequence reads were collapsed and filtered to measure the absolute abundance of every unique TCRbeta CDR3 rearrangement. Productive Simpson clonality was computed per sample as the square root of Simpson's diversity index over productive rearrangements. The immuneACCESS repertoire file appears here via TCRdb, limited to in-frame rearrangements. These files lack a portion of the clones; in checked studies, under half of the deficit traces to unresolved V genes, and the cause of the others is not known. That table supplies the V and J calls and clone size; D and trimming were determined from the DNA. The sample includes approximately 150,000 clones, with 65% to 85% observed a single time. The ten largest clones add up to more than 4% of the sample.

The CDR3 runs 13 amino acids, cysteine and phenylalanine included. Here the CDR3 DNA is all that survives: 39 bases in frame from base 1. V loses 1 base, J loses 6 bases, and the germline ends lie 7 bases apart. Looking up the germline V gene yields CDR1 SGHVS and CDR2 FQNEAQ. The chain links TRBV7-8 with TRBJ1-5, with a weak D call of TRBD1 (5 bases match). The sample was peripheral blood. This TCR was sampled from a woman between 50 and 59 years old with acute or convalescent COVID-19. The CDR3 here reads CASSLDRSQPQHF. The DNA sequence is given as TGTGCCAGCAGCTTAGACAGGTCTCAGCCCCAGCATTTT.